The next 28 T cell receptor beta chains were all read from a single sample in a study of cytomegalovirus exposure and HLA in healthy donors. PCR amplification relied on 60 Vbeta primers (plus 13 Jbeta primers). The assay was immunoSEQ multiplex PCR, and TCRdb's table has in-frame clones only and misses some. The sample holds 180,000 or so clones, over 60% seen once. What was sequenced was PBMCs. These receptors were collected from a man aged 40-55 years in good health and CMV-seropositive.

The chain couples TRBV7-8 to TRBJ1-5, with 7 bases aligning to TRBD1. V dropped 5 bases and J dropped 6; count of bases not matched to a gene: 13. The CDR3 extends over 16 amino acids. Germline V CDR1 and CDR2: SGHVS, FQNEAQ. CDR3 bases: TGTGCCAGCAGCCCGGCCTCGGTGACAGGGAGTCAGCCCCAGCATTTT. It yields the protein CASSPASVTGSQPQHF.

This chain joins TRBV2 and TRBJ2-7; 7 positions agree with TRBD1. Germline V CDR1 and CDR2: SNHLY, FYNNEI. Trimming removed 1 base from V and 3 bases from J; junction bases left unmatched: 3. This CDR3 has 14 amino acids. The chain's CDR3 is CASSEETGNYEQYF. CDR3 in DNA: TGTGCCAGCAGTGAAGAGACAGGGAACTACGAGCAGTACTTC.

The chain combines TRBV11-2 with TRBJ2-7, with 9 nucleotides matching TRBD1. The junction had 5 bases not matched to a gene; V was cut back by 2 bases and J by 6 bases. The germline V gene encodes CDR1 SGHAT and CDR2 FQNNGV. This CDR3 is built from 14 residues. This CDR3 reads CASSLRQGGPEQYF. The CDR3 DNA is TGTGCCAGCAGCTTACGACAGGGGGGTCCCGAGCAGTACTTC.

The genes are TRBV4-1 and TRBJ2-1; 15 bases are shared with TRBD2. This CDR3 region has 17 residues. Unmatched junction bases numbered 1, after V lost 3 bases and J lost 1 base. Germline V gene sequence: CDR1 MGHRA, CDR2 YSYEKL. The CDR3 sequence is CASSQGLAGGSYNEQFF. The CDR3 region has the DNA TGCGCCAGCAGCCAGGGACTAGCGGGAGGTTCCTACAATGAGCAGTTCTTC.

The chain carries TRBV5-1 and TRBJ2-3; 8 bases are shared with TRBD1. The CDR3 sequence is 15 residues long. J was trimmed by 0 bases and V by 0 bases; bases with no gene match: 0. Germline V lookup: CDR1 SGHRS, CDR2 YFSETQ. CDR3: CASSLDRGSTDTQYF. The CDR3 coding sequence is TGCGCCAGCAGCTTGGACAGGGGGAGCACAGATACGCAGTATTTT.

The chain has TRBV19 and TRBJ2-5, with TRBD1 identical over 7 bases. The germline V gene has CDR1 LNHDA and CDR2 SQIVND (reference sequence). J was trimmed by 7 bases and V by 3 bases; bases with no gene match: 11. CDR3 length equals 15 residues. The CDR3 sequence: CASSIQRQGSATQYF. In DNA, the CDR3 is TGTGCCAGTAGTATCCAGCGACAGGGAAGTGCGACCCAGTACTTC.

The chain couples TRBV14 to TRBJ2-7, with 9 bases that match TRBD2. Per the germline V gene, CDR1 is SGHDN and CDR2 is FVKESK. Unmatched junction bases numbered 13, after V lost 5 bases and J lost 5 bases. The CDR3 runs to 16 residues. The CDR3 loop reads CASSSSLAGDLNEQYF. The CDR3 nucleotides are TGTGCCAGCAGCTCGTCCTTAGCGGGAGATCTGAACGAGCAGTACTTC.

The chain has TRBV18 and TRBJ2-3, with 7 bases lining up with TRBD2. The ends lost 1 base at V and 2 bases at J; junction bases unmatched: 6. From germline, CDR1 is KGHSH and CDR2 LQKENI. CDR3 size: 16 residues. In nucleotides, the CDR3 is TGTGCCAGCTCACCACGGAGGGAGGGAAACACAGATACGCAGTATTTT. This translates into CASSPRREGNTDTQYF. The variable domain in full, with the rest retrieved from reference TRBV18 and TRBJ2-3, is NAGVMQNPRHLVRRRGQEARLRCSPMKGHSHVYWYRQLPEEGLKFMVYLQKENIIDESGMPKERFSAEFPKEGPSILRIQQVVRGDSAAYFCASSPRREGNTDTQYFGPGTRLTVL.

The rearrangement links TRBV5-4 to TRBJ1-1; TRBD1 matches at 8 bases. Germline CDR1 SGHNT, CDR2 YYREEE (reference sequence). The junction had 5 bases not matched to a gene; V was cut back by 3 bases and J by 1 base. The CDR3 contains 15 residues. CDR3 DNA sequence: TGTGCCAGCAGCTCCCCCGGGACAGGGAACACTGAAGCTTTCTTT. The encoded protein is CASSSPGTGNTEAFF.

This sequence joins TRBV4-1 and TRBJ2-7, with TRBD2 matching over 11 bases. With V trimmed by 2 bases and J by 5 bases, 11 bases remained unmatched. The CDR3 is made up of 17 amino acids. Germline CDR1 reads MGHRA; CDR2 reads YSYEKL. CDR3 region: CASSQPLTSGEPDEQYF. For the CDR3, the DNA is TGCGCCAGCAGCCAACCTCTGACTAGCGGGGAACCGGACGAGCAGTACTTC.

This rearrangement joins TRBV29-1 to TRBJ2-7; 11 positions match TRBD1. This CDR3 spans 13 amino acids. The junction had 3 bases not matched to a gene; V was cut back by 6 bases and J by 2 bases. Germline assignment: CDR1 SQVTM and CDR2 ANQGSEA. In DNA, the CDR3 is TGCAGCGTATCGGGACAGGGGGCCTACGAGCAGTACTTC. It specifies CSVSGQGAYEQYF.

There are a few counts of this clone. The DNA for the CDR3 is TGTGCCAGCCCGGGACTACAAGAGACCCAGTACTTC. Amino acid sequence: CASPGLQETQYF. The rearrangement joins TRBV7-3 to TRBJ2-5; 7 positions match TRBD2. The CDR3 consists of 12 residues. The ends lost 8 bases at V and 2 bases at J; junction bases unmatched: 2. The V gene's germline CDR1 is SGHTA and CDR2 FQGTGA.

This sequence joins TRBV27 and TRBJ2-7, with 7 bases matching TRBD1. V lost 8 bases to trimming and J lost 0 bases; unmatched junction nucleotides: 7. The germline gives CDR1 MNHEY, CDR2 SMNVEV (reference sequence). The CDR3 is made up of 14 amino acids. The CDR3 sequence is CASWGQSSSYEQYF. DNA of the CDR3: TGTGCCAGCTGGGGACAGTCAAGCTCCTACGAGCAGTACTTC.

This chain connects TRBV5-1 to TRBJ1-1; 7 nucleotides line up with TRBD1. Per germline, CDR1 SGHRS and CDR2 YFSETQ. CDR3 length: 16 residues. The J segment lost 0 bases and the V segment lost 4 bases, leaving 9 bases of the junction unmatched. CDR3 in amino acids: CASSMVQGKMNTEAFF. The DNA of the CDR3 is TGCGCCAGCAGCATGGTACAGGGGAAAATGAACACTGAAGCTTTCTTT.

The V call is TRBV5-1, the J call TRBJ1-1; TRBD1 matches 7 bases. Germline V lookup: CDR1 SGHRS, CDR2 YFSETQ. This CDR3 is built from 13 residues. J gave up 5 bases and V 4 bases, and 5 bases lay outside the gene matches. The CDR3 loop is CASSEGQFTEAFF. The CDR3 DNA reads as TGCGCCAGCAGCGAGGGACAGTTTACTGAAGCTTTCTTT.

The chain recombines TRBV19 with TRBJ2-1; 8 bases fit TRBD2. This CDR3 comprises 17 residues. Germline CDR1 LNHDA, CDR2 SQIVND (reference sequence). Trimming at V came to 3 bases and at J to 9 bases, leaving 16 bases not matched to a gene. The CDR3 loop reads CASSMGNQAGVSPEQFF. The CDR3 bases are TGTGCCAGTAGTATGGGGAATCAAGCGGGAGTATCCCCTGAGCAGTTCTTC.

This sequence joins TRBV9 and TRBJ2-2; 8 bases align to TRBD1. In germline, CDR1 is SGDLS, CDR2 YYNGEE. Trimming took 3 bases from V and 5 from J; bases not matched to a gene: 6. The CDR3 is made up of 15 amino acids. This chain's CDR3 is CASSAQGAATGELFF. As DNA, the CDR3 is TGTGCCAGCAGCGCGCAGGGGGCGGCGACCGGGGAGCTGTTTTTT.

The rearrangement uses TRBV7-3 and TRBJ1-5, with D uncertain. The CDR3 totals 13 residues. The ends were cut back, 0 bases at V and 5 bases at J, with 5 bases in the middle. Looked up from germline, CDR1 is SGHTA and CDR2 is FQGTGA. CDR3 nucleotides: TGTGCCAGCAGCTTAACGGCCGATCAGCCCCAGCATTTT. It codes for CASSLTADQPQHF.

The V and J genes are TRBV7-2 and TRBJ1-4; the D gene is possibly TRBD1 (6 bases). The V and J ends lost 6 bases and 5 bases respectively, with 16 bases between them. The CDR3 spans 15 residues. CDR1 is SGHTA and CDR2 is FQGNSA in the germline V gene. The CDR3 region has the DNA TGTGCCAGCAGTCAGTCTGGGGGCCAGAATGAAAAACTGTTTTTT. Amino acid sequence: CASSQSGGQNEKLFF.

CDR3 nucleotide sequence: TGTGCCTGGAGTCTAATGGAGGGTAGCTGGAATGAGCAGTTCTTC. The encoded protein is CAWSLMEGSWNEQFF. The V gene is TRBV30, the J gene TRBJ2-1; D might be TRBD2 (6 bases). CDR1 GTSNPN and CDR2 SVGIG come from the germline V gene (reference sequence). CDR3 length equals 15 residues. V was cut by 2 bases and J by 7 bases, with 18 bases left in between.

The chain links TRBV5-1 to TRBJ2-2, with 13 bases fitting TRBD2. The CDR3 sequence is 17 residues long. Per germline, CDR1 SGHRS and CDR2 YFSETQ. V trimming: 1 base; J trimming: 4 bases; junction bases outside the gene matches: 4. This chain's CDR3 is CASSLTTSGRRTGELFF. CDR3 bases: TGCGCCAGCAGCTTGACGACTAGCGGGAGGCGCACCGGGGAGCTGTTTTTT.

The chain has TRBV6-6 and TRBJ2-1; 11 bases align to TRBD2. The length of the CDR3 is 15 residues. Looked up from germline, CDR1 is MNHNY and CDR2 is SVGAGI (reference sequence). V gave up 11 bases and J gave up 4 bases; unmatched junction bases: 10. CDR3 residues: CAGSGTSGAYNEQFF. CDR3 DNA: TGTGCCGGCTCCGGGACTAGCGGAGCGTACAATGAGCAGTTCTTC.

This clone was detected once. The V call is TRBV5-1, the J call TRBJ2-3, with D possibly TRBD2 on 6 matching bases. The V gene lost 0 bases and the J gene lost 2 bases, with 13 bases spanning the gap. The CDR3 length is 16 residues. Per germline, CDR1 SGHRS and CDR2 YFSETQ. CDR3 sequence: CASSLGRSGPTDTQYF. The DNA of the CDR3 is TGCGCCAGCAGCTTGGGCCGTAGCGGTCCCACAGATACGCAGTATTTT.

The rearrangement joins TRBV19 to TRBJ2-1; TRBD2 might be the D (6 bases). Germline V gene data show CDR1 as LNHDA and CDR2 as SQIVND (reference sequence). The CDR3 loop spans 17 amino acids. V was clipped by 5 bases and J by 0 bases, with 17 bases between them. The CDR3 DNA is TGTGCCAGTAGTCCTAACCGGAGGGCTAGCTCCTACAATGAGCAGTTCTTC. Translating gives CASSPNRRASSYNEQFF.

The chain has TRBV11-1 and TRBJ2-1; a weak D match, TRBD2 (7 bases). Germline loops: CDR1 SGHAT, CDR2 FQDESV (reference sequence). The CDR3 is 18 amino acids. V was shortened by 4 bases and J by 9 bases, with 28 bases between the two germline ends. For the CDR3, the DNA is TGTGCCAGCAGCTATAGGGGGGATCGGCGGGGGAGTGGTAGTGAGCAGTTCTTC. As protein: CASSYRGDRRGSGSEQFF. Drawing the rest from reference TRBV11-1 and TRBJ2-1, the complete variable domain is EAEVAQSPRYKITEKSQAVAFWCDPISGHATLYWYRQILGQGPELLVQFQDESVVDDSQLPKDRFSAERLKGVDSTLKIQPAELGDSAMYLCASSYRGDRRGSGSEQFFGPGTRLTVL.

The genes are TRBV7-3 and TRBJ2-3, with 10 positions matching TRBD2. Germline V gene sequence: CDR1 SGHTA, CDR2 FQGTGA. The CDR3 extends over 15 amino acids. The V gene end was trimmed by 6 bases and the J gene end by 4 bases; junction bases not matched to a gene: 7. CDR3 DNA: TGTGCCAGCAGGAAAACTAGCGGGATCTCAGATACGCAGTATTTT. This encodes CASRKTSGISDTQYF.

The rearrangement links TRBV9 to TRBJ2-3; TRBD2 matches 9 bases. V trimming: 0 bases; J trimming: 5 bases; junction bases outside the gene matches: 10. CDR3 size: 17 residues. Germline assignment: CDR1 SGDLS and CDR2 YYNGEE. The CDR3 here is CASSVGAGGPLIDTQYF. The CDR3 nucleotides read TGTGCCAGCAGCGTAGGGGCGGGAGGGCCCCTGATAGATACGCAGTATTTT.

Notes on this clone: This CDR3 is also generated by other DNA sequences in the sample. The chain joins TRBV6-5 to TRBJ2-1; 12 nucleotides match TRBD2. The CDR3 runs to 16 residues. CDR1 MNHEY and CDR2 SVGAGI come from the germline V gene. The V segment lost 0 bases and the J segment 4 bases; nucleotides outside the gene matches: 1. The CDR3 DNA reads as TGTGCCAGCAGTTACTCTCTAGCGGGAGGGTACAATGAGCAGTTCTTC. Protein product: CASSYSLAGGYNEQFF.